Presented here are 13 T cell receptor beta chains from one specimen sequenced in a study of T cell responses to AZD1222 COVID-19 vaccine (TCRdb year 2021). This specimen's time point label, interpreted: about 28 days (+/-7) after the second vaccine dose. Libraries were built with the immunoSEQ multiplex PCR assay. Entries here come from immuneACCESS through TCRdb and include only in-frame sequences with V and J called. Some clones fail to appear in such tables; in the studies checked, an unresolved V gene covers under half of the shortfall, and the cause of the remainder is unknown. This sample holds some 79,000 clones; around three quarters were observed only once. The biggest ten clones account for around 48% of the sample. The sequencing used peripheral blood, collected 28 days after the second AZD1222 dose. The receptors here all came from an adult who received the AZD1222 COVID-19 vaccine.

The chain recombines TRBV7-3 with TRBJ1-6, with a possible D match to TRBD1 (5 bases). The CDR3 spans 15 residues. The ends were cut back, 4 bases at V and 7 bases at J, with 14 bases in the middle. From germline, CDR1 is SGHTA and CDR2 FQGTGA. The CDR3 DNA sequence: TGTGCCAGCAGCTACACCTCGGGGGACAATTCACCCCTCCACTTT. Its translation: CASSYTSGDNSPLHF.

V gene TRBV20-1 combines with J gene TRBJ2-1; D may be TRBD1 or TRBD2 (6 bases each). In germline, CDR1 is DFQATT, CDR2 SNEGSKA (reference sequence). V was clipped by 3 bases and J by 5 bases, with 14 bases between them. The CDR3 runs 14 residues. The CDR3 spells CSASDVGGNNEQFF. The CDR3 nucleotides are TGCAGTGCTAGTGATGTGGGGGGCAACAATGAGCAGTTCTTC.

The chain has TRBV7-2 and TRBJ2-3; 10 bases match TRBD2. J gave up 2 bases and V 4 bases, and 12 bases lay outside the gene matches. CDR1 SGHTA and CDR2 FQGNSA come from the germline V gene. The CDR3 runs 18 residues. In DNA, the CDR3 is TGTGCCAGCAGCTCCCCTACACTAGCGGGAAGAGCCACAGATACGCAGTATTTT. Its translation: CASSSPTLAGRATDTQYF.

The chain carries TRBV14 and TRBJ1-2; tentative D call: TRBD1 (5 bases). The CDR3 is made up of 13 amino acids. Germline V gene data show CDR1 as SGHDN and CDR2 as FVKESK. With 0 bases removed from V and 5 bases from J, the gap between germline ends came to 7 bases. CDR3: CASSQEGEYGYTF. The CDR3 nucleotides are TGTGCCAGCAGCCAAGAAGGGGAATATGGCTACACCTTC. The full variable domain, its missing parts supplied by reference TRBV14 and TRBJ1-2, is EAGVTQFPSHSVIEKGQTVTLRCDPISGHDNLYWYRRVMGKEIKFLLHFVKESKQDESGMPNNRFLAERTGGTYSTLKVQPAELEDSGVYFCASSQEGEYGYTFGSGTRLTVV.

This chain joins TRBV29-1 and TRBJ1-4; D possibly corresponds to TRBD1 (5 bases). In germline, CDR1 is SQVTM, CDR2 ANQGSEA. The CDR3 spans 12 residues. V gave up 7 bases and J gave up 8 bases, with 14 bases separating them. CDR3 region: CSAGPGREKLFF. The DNA of the CDR3 is TGCAGCGCTGGGCCGGGACGCGAAAAACTGTTTTTT.

The rearrangement joins TRBV7-9 to TRBJ1-2; TRBD1 matches 11 bases. CDR3 length equals 15 residues. Germline values: CDR1 SEHNR, CDR2 FQNEAQ (reference sequence). Trimming at V came to 1 base and at J to 5 bases, leaving 3 bases not matched to a gene. CDR3: CASSLEGTGGYGYTF. CDR3 nucleotides: TGTGCCAGCAGCTTAGAGGGGACAGGGGGATATGGCTACACCTTC.

Comment on this clone: At the DNA level, this CDR3 is encoded by other sequences in the same sample as well. V gene TRBV28 combines with J gene TRBJ2-7; 7 bases align to TRBD1. Trimming at V came to 6 bases and at J to 2 bases, leaving 7 bases not matched to a gene. Germline V gives CDR1 MDHEN, CDR2 SYDVKM. The CDR3 runs 14 residues. This CDR3 reads CASRKQGLAYEQYF. Written as DNA, the CDR3 is TGTGCCAGCAGGAAACAGGGGTTAGCCTACGAGCAGTACTTC.

V and J are TRBV6-2 or TRBV6-3 and TRBJ2-1; 8 bases agree with TRBD2. The CDR3 loop spans 15 amino acids. Germline values: CDR1 MNHEY, CDR2 SVGEGT. V trimming: 4 bases; J trimming: 3 bases; junction bases outside the gene matches: 5. CDR3 sequence (DNA): TGTGCCAGCAGTTCTGCGGGGGGCGGCTACAATGAGCAGTTCTTC. This translates into CASSSAGGGYNEQFF.

V is TRBV27 and J is TRBJ2-3, with D possibly TRBD1 on 5 matching bases. The V gene's germline CDR1 is MNHEY and CDR2 SMNVEV (reference sequence). CDR3 length: 13 amino acids. Trimming cost V 5 bases and J 4 bases, with 10 bases left between them. The CDR3 loop reads CASSRTRADTQYF. The CDR3 DNA reads TGTGCCAGCAGTCGGACCAGGGCAGATACGCAGTATTTT.

The chain uses TRBV6-5 and TRBJ1-2; tentative D call: TRBD1 (5 bases). CDR1 and CDR2 from the germline V gene are MNHEY and SVGAGI. V was trimmed by 6 bases and J by 5 bases, leaving 19 bases between them. The CDR3 runs to 15 residues. CDR3 in amino acids: CASRATGLGDYGYTF. DNA for the CDR3: TGTGCCAGCAGAGCTACAGGCTTAGGGGATTATGGCTACACCTTC.

V is TRBV29-1 and J is TRBJ2-1, with 10 bases aligning to TRBD2. The CDR3 has 15 amino acids. V shed 4 bases and J 4 bases; nucleotides not matched to a gene: 7. Germline V gene lookup returns CDR1 SQVTM and CDR2 ANQGSEA. CDR3 in DNA: TGCAGCGTTGGTGGACTAGCGGCAGTTTACAATGAGCAGTTCTTC. Translated, it gives CSVGGLAAVYNEQFF.

This chain joins TRBV5-4 and TRBJ2-1, with TRBD2 identical over 7 bases. Germline V gives CDR1 SGHNT, CDR2 YYREEE (reference sequence). V shed 4 bases and J 12 bases; nucleotides not matched to a gene: 7. This CDR3 contains 12 residues. CDR3 in DNA: TGTGCCAGCAGCGGCCCCTCGGGGGGGCAGTTCTTC. Protein: CASSGPSGGQFF.

J is TRBJ1-2 and V is TRBV30; 7 nucleotides agree with TRBD1. Germline loops: CDR1 GTSNPN, CDR2 SVGIG (reference sequence). Unmatched junction bases numbered 10, after V lost 1 base and J lost 8 bases. The CDR3 consists of 14 residues. The CDR3 loop is CAWSESTGTGGYTF. For the CDR3, the DNA is TGTGCCTGGAGTGAGTCGACAGGGACGGGAGGCTACACCTTC.